The 11 T cell receptor beta chains below come from one sample, sequenced in a study of PD-1 blockade in mismatch repair-deficient tumors. Sequencing was performed with immunoSEQ multiplex PCR; in TCRdb, only in-frame clones are kept and a portion is missing. The sample records about 60,000 clones, about 87% being singletons. Sample: peripheral blood, taken 52 weeks after starting pembrolizumab. These receptors were obtained from an adult with mismatch repair-deficient cancer.

CDR3: CASSLRRERAYEQYF. CDR3 nucleotides: TGTGCCAGCAGTTTACGGCGGGAGCGGGCCTACGAGCAGTACTTC. The chain recombines TRBV28 with TRBJ2-7; 7 positions match TRBD2. CDR1 MDHEN and CDR2 SYDVKM come from the germline V gene. V lost 2 bases and J lost 2; bases outside the gene matches: 6. This CDR3 contains 15 residues.

This clone has only a few counts. The genes are TRBV21-1 and TRBJ2-7; the table's D call TRBD1 went unverified against the DNA. TRBV21-1 is described as a pseudogene. The CDR3 has 14 residues. Here the CDR3 DNA reads TGTGCCAGCAGCACCAAGGGACAGGGGCTGGAGCAGTACTTC. It is translated as CASSTKGQGLEQYF.

This clone was observed a few times. This chain's CDR3 is CASSPGASDYEQYF. In DNA, the CDR3 is TGCGCCAGCAGCCCAGGGGCGAGTGACTACGAGCAGTACTTC. The V gene is TRBV4-1, the J gene TRBJ2-7; D is possibly TRBD1 (6 bases). Germline loops: CDR1 MGHRA, CDR2 YSYEKL. V was cut by 4 bases and J by 3 bases, with 13 bases left in between. This CDR3 contains 14 residues.

The chain recombines TRBV9 with TRBJ2-1; 14 nucleotides agree with TRBD2. V lost 5 bases and J lost 6; bases outside the gene matches: 10. Germline V gene data show CDR1 as SGDLS and CDR2 as YYNGEE. The CDR3 is 17 amino acids. In DNA form, the CDR3 reads TGTGCCAGCAGACAGGGACTAGCGGGAGTATGGAGCAATGAGCAGTTCTTC. It is translated as CASRQGLAGVWSNEQFF.

This sequence joins TRBV5-1 and TRBJ2-1; 10 bases map to TRBD2. After removal of 0 bases from V and 6 bases from J, the junction contained 0 bases not matched to a gene. From germline, CDR1 is SGHRS and CDR2 YFSETQ. The CDR3 consists of 14 residues. The chain's CDR3 is CASSLGLAGNEQFF. The CDR3 coding sequence is TGCGCCAGCAGCTTGGGACTAGCGGGCAATGAGCAGTTCTTC.

CDR3 protein: CASSLLLAGGGPDTQYF. As DNA, the CDR3 is TGTGCCAGCAGTTTATTGCTCGCGGGAGGTGGGCCAGATACGCAGTATTTT. The rearrangement uses TRBV27 and TRBJ2-3; 8 bases match TRBD2. V trimming: 1 base; J trimming: 4 bases; junction bases outside the gene matches: 10. This CDR3 is 17 amino acids long. Germline values: CDR1 MNHEY, CDR2 SMNVEV (reference sequence).

V gene TRBV7-2 combines with J gene TRBJ2-3, with a weak D call TRBD2 (5 bases). CDR1 and CDR2 from the germline V gene are SGHTA and FQGNSA. The CDR3 extends over 15 amino acids. Between the trimmed V and J ends, which lost 2 bases and 2 bases, there was a span of 11 bases. The CDR3 DNA follows: TGTGCCAGCAGCTTATCACTAGAAAACACAGATACGCAGTATTTT. It yields the protein CASSLSLENTDTQYF.

V and J are TRBV5-1 and TRBJ1-1; D is unclear. The CDR3 runs to 14 residues. CDR1 and CDR2 (germline): SGHRS, YFSETQ. V lost 5 bases and J lost 1, with 12 bases in between. CDR3 sequence reads: CASSLGEWNTEAFF. The CDR3 DNA is TGCGCCAGCAGTCTCGGGGAATGGAACACTGAAGCTTTCTTT.

The chain uses TRBV7-2 and TRBJ2-2; TRBD2 matches at 9 bases. Germline V gives CDR1 SGHTA, CDR2 FQGNSA. The CDR3 spans 16 residues. V lost 5 bases, J lost 0 bases, and 4 bases stayed unmatched. The CDR3 sequence is CASSGSSGTNTGELFF. The CDR3 DNA reads as TGTGCCAGCAGCGGGTCTAGCGGGACGAACACCGGGGAGCTGTTTTTT.

The chain combines TRBV27 with TRBJ1-2, with D hard to call. Germline loops: CDR1 MNHEY, CDR2 SMNVEV (reference sequence). The CDR3 spans 13 residues. V shed 3 bases and J shed 4 bases, with 9 bases lying between them. The CDR3 reads CASSFGRTYGYTF. Here the CDR3 DNA reads TGTGCCAGCAGTTTTGGGCGGACCTATGGCTACACCTTC.

The genes are TRBV5-1 and TRBJ2-7, with D unclear. Germline V lookup: CDR1 SGHRS, CDR2 YFSETQ. This CDR3 contains 13 residues. V gave up 2 bases and J gave up 1 base, with 7 bases separating them. CDR3 amino acids: CASSFAESYEQYF. CDR3 sequence (DNA): TGCGCCAGCAGCTTCGCGGAGTCCTACGAGCAGTACTTC.